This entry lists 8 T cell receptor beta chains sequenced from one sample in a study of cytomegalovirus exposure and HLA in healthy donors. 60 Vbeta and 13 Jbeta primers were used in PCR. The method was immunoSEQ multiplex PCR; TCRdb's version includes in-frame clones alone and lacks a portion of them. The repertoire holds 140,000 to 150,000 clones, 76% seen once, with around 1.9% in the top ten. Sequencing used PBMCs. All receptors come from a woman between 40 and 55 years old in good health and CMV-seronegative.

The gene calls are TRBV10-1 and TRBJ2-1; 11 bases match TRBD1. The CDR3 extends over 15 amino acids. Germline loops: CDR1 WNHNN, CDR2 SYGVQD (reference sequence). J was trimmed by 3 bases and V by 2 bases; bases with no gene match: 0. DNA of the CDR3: TGCGCCAGCAGTGAGGGGACAGGGGGCTACAATGAGCAGTTCTTC. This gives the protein CASSEGTGGYNEQFF.

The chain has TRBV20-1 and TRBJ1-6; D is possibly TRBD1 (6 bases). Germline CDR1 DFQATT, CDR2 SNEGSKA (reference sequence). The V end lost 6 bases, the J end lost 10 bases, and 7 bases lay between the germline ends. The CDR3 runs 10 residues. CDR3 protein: CSADRSPLHF. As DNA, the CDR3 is TGCAGTGCAGACAGGTCACCCCTCCACTTT.

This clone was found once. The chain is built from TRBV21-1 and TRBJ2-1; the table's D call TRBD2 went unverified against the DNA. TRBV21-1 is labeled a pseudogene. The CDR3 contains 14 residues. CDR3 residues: CASGRGLTYNEQFF. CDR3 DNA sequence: TGTGCCAGCGGCCGGGGACTAACATACAATGAGCAGTTCTTC.

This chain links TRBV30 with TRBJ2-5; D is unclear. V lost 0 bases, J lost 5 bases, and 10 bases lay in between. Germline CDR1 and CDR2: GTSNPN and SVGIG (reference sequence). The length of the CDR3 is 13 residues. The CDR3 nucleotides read TGTGCCTGGAGTGTACGGCGGCCCGAGACCCAGTACTTC. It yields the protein CAWSVRRPETQYF.

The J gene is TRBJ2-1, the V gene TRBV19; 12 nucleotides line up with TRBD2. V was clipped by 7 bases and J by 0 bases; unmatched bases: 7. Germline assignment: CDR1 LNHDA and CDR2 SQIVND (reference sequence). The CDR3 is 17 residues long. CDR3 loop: CASKSTSGGYSYNEQFF. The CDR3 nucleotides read TGTGCCAGTAAGTCCACTAGCGGGGGGTACTCCTACAATGAGCAGTTCTTC.

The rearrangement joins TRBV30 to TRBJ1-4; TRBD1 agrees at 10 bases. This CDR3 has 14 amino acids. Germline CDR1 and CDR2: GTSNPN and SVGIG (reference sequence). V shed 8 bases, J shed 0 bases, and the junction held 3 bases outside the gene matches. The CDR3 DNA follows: TGTGCCGGGACAGGGGTTGCAACTAATGAAAAACTGTTTTTT. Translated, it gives CAGTGVATNEKLFF.

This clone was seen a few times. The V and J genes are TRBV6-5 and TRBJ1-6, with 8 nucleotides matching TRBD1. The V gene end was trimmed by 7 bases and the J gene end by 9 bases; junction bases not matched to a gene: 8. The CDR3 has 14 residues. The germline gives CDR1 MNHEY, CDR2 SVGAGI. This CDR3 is CASNPDRVSSPLHF. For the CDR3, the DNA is TGTGCCAGCAACCCGGACAGGGTTTCTTCACCCCTCCACTTT.

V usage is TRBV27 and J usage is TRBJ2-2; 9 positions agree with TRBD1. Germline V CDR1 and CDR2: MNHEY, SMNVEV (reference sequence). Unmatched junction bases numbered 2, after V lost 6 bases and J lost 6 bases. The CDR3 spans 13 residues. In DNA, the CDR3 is TGTGCCAGCAGCTACAGGGGGCCCGGGGAGCTGTTTTTT. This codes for CASSYRGPGELFF.